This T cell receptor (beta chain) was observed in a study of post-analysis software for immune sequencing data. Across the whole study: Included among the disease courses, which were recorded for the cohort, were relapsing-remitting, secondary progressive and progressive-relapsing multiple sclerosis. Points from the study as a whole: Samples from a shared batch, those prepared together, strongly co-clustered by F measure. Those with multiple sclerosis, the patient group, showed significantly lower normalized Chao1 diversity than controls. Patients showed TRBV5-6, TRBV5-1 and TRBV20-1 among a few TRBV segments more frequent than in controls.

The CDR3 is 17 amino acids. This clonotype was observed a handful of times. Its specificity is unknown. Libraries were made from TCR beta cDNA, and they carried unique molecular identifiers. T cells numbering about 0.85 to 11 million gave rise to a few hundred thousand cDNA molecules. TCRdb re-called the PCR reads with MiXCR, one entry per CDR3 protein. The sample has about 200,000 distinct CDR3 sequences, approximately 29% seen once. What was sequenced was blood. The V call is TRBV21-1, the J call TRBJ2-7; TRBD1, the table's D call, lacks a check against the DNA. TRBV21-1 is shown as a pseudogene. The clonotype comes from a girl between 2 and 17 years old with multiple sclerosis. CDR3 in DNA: TGTGCCAGCAGCCACAAAGGAGGGGGACACGGTAGCTACGAGCAGTACTTC. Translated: CASSHKGGGHGSYEQYF.